This TCR beta chain was retrieved from a study of early T cells in non-severe SARS-CoV-2 infection. The CDR3 is 15 amino acids. Germline CDR1 is SQVTM and CDR2 is ANQGSEA. Between the trimmed V and J ends, which lost 7 bases and 0 bases, there was a span of 18 bases. Unique molecular identifiers tagged individual cDNA molecules. TCRdb processed the 5' RACE reads anew with MiXCR; each CDR3 protein has one entry. The top ten hold 24% of the sample, which has 30,000 or so distinct CDR3 sequences, about 5% seen once. The clonotype comes from an adult who was a healthcare worker with PCR-confirmed SARS-CoV-2 infection or an uninfected control (not recorded which). What was sequenced was whole blood. The J gene is TRBJ1-1, the V gene TRBV29-1; D gene ambiguous. In nucleotides, the CDR3 is TGCAGCGCCAACACAGCTCTAGAGTTGAACACTGAAGCTTTCTTT. Protein product: CSANTALELNTEAFF.